This T cell receptor (beta chain) is drawn from a study of regulatory dendritic cells for organ transplantation. Sequenced by immunoSEQ multiplex PCR; TCRdb stores in-frame clones only, minus some. The repertoire holds approximately 12,000 clones, roughly 73% seen once, with under 1.2% in the top ten. In germline, CDR1 is KGHSH, CDR2 LQKENI. This CDR3 has 13 residues. The germline V and J ends were trimmed by 6 bases and 4 bases, with 9 bases remaining between them. As for this clone: Antigen unknown.

Sorted subsets were CFSE-labeled and cultured approximately 5 days with allogeneic dendritic cells. FACS sorted CD4+ or CD8+ T cells into CD45RA+ naive and CD45RO+ memory. The chain couples TRBV18 to TRBJ1-4, with D uncertain. The receptor was isolated from a human donor in good health. Sequencing input: naive CD8+ T cells from blood cultured with regulatory dendritic cells. As for subset: CD45RA+ naive T cells. The CDR3 nucleotides read TGTGCCAGCTCCAGAGGACTTAATGAAAAACTGTTTTTT. Protein product: CASSRGLNEKLFF.